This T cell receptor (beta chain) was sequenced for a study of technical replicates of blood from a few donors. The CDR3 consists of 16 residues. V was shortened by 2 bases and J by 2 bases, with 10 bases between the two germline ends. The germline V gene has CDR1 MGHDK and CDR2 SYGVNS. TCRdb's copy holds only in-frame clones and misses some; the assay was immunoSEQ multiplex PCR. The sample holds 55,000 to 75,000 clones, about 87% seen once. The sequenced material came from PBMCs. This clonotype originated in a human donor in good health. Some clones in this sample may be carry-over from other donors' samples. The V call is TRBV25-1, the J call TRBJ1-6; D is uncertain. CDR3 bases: TGTGCCAGCAGTGAAGGTGGTCAGACCTATAATTCACCCCTCCACTTT. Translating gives CASSEGGQTYNSPLHF.